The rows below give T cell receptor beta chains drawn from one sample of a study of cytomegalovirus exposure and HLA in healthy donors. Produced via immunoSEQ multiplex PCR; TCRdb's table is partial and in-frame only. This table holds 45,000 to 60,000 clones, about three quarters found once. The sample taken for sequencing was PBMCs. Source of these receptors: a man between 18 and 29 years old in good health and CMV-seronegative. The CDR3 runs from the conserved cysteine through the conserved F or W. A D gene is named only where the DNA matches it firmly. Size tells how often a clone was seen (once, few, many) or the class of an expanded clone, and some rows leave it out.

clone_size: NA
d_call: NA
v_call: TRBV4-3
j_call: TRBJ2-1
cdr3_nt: TGCGCCAGCAGCCAAGACTCCTTTAGCGGCGCCTACAATGAGCAGTTCTTC
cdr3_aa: CASSQDSFSGAYNEQFF

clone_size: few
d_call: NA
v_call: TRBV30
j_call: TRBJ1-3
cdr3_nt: TGTGCCTGGAGTGTACACCCAGGGGCTGGAAACACCATATATTTT
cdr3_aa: CAWSVHPGAGNTIYF

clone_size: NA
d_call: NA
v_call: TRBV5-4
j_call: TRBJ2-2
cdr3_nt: TGTGCCAGCAGCCCCGGACATATATCGAACACCGGGGAGCTGTTTTTT
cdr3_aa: CASSPGHISNTGELFF

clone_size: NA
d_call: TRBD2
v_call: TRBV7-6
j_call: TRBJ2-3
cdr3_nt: TGTGCCAGCAGCGGACTAGCGGGCATGGATACGCAGTATTTT
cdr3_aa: CASSGLAGMDTQYF

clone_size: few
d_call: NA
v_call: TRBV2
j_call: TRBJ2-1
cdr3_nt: TGTGCCACCAGACCAAGAGGACAGAACAATGAGCAGTTCTTC
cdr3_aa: CATRPRGQNNEQFF

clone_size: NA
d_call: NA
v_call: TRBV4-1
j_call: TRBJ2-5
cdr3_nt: TGCGCCAGCAGCCAAGGACAGTTACAAGAGACCCAGTACTTC
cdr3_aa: CASSQGQLQETQYF

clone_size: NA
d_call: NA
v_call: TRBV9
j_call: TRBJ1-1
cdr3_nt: TGTGCCAGCAGCGTAGACTGGCAGCCAGGCACTGAAGCTTTCTTT
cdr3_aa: CASSVDWQPGTEAFF

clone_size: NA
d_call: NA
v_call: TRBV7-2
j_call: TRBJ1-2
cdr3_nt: TGTGCCAGCAGCTCCCGCGGGTCCACGCCTGTTAACTATGGCTACACCTTC
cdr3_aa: CASSSRGSTPVNYGYTF

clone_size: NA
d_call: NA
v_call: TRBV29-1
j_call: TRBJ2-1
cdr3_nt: TGCAGCGTTCCAACGAGTGCGGGGGCAGGGTACAATGAGCAGTTCTTC
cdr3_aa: CSVPTSAGAGYNEQFF

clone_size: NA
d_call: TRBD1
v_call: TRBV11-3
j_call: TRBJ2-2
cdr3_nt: TGTGCCAGCAGCTCCGACAGGGTCACCGGGGAGCTGTTTTTT
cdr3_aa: CASSSDRVTGELFF

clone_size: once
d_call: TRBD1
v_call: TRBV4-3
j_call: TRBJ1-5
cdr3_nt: TGCGCCAGCAGCCAAGAAGGAGGGGGCGGCCAGCCCCAGCATTTT
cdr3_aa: CASSQEGGGGQPQHF

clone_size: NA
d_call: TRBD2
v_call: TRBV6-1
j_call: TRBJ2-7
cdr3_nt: TGTGCCAGCAGTACCATCGGACTAGCCTCATACGAGCAGTACTTC
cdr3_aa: CASSTIGLASYEQYF

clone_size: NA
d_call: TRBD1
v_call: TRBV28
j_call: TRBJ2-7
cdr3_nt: TGTGCCAGCAGTTTATATGGGACAGGGAAGGCCTACGAGCAGTACTTC
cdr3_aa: CASSLYGTGKAYEQYF

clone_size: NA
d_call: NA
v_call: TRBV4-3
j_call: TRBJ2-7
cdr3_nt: TGCGCCAGCAGCCAAGCAGCCGGGAGTATCTACGAGCAGTACTTC
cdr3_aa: CASSQAAGSIYEQYF

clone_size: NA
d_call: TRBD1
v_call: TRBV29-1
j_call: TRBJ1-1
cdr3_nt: TGCAGCGCCAGACAGGGGGTTGAAGCTTTCTTT
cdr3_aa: CSARQGVEAFF

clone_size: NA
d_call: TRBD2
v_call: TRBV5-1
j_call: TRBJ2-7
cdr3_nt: TGCGCCAGCAGCTTCCTTCCCGGACTAGCAACCTACGAGCAGTACTTC
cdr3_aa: CASSFLPGLATYEQYF

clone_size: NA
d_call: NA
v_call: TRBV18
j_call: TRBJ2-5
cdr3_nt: TGTGCCAGCTCACCCTCGGACAGCCCAGGGACCCAGTACTTC
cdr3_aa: CASSPSDSPGTQYF

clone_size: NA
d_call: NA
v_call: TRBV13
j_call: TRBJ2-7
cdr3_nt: TGTGCCAGCAGCATCTTGAGCCACGAGCAGTACTTC
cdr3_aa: CASSILSHEQYF

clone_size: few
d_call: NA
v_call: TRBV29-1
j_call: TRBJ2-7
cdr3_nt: TGCAGCGCCCATGGCGGGGACAGCTCCTACGAGCAGTACTTC
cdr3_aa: CSAHGGDSSYEQYF

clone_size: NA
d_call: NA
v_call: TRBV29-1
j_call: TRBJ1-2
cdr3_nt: TGCAGCGTTGATCGGCAGGGCTATGGCTACACCTTC
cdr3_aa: CSVDRQGYGYTF

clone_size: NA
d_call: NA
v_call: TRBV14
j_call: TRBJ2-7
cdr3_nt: TGTGCCAGCAGCCAACTAGGCGCCACCTACGAGCAGTACTTC
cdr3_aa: CASSQLGATYEQYF

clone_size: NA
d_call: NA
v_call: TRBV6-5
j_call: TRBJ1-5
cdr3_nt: TGTGCCAGCGGGTTTGTTGAGAGGCAGCCCCAGCATTTT
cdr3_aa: CASGFVERQPQHF

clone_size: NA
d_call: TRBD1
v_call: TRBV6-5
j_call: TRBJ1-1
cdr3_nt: TGTGCCAGCAGTTACGGCCCAGGGGGCACTGAAGCTTTCTTT
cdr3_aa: CASSYGPGGTEAFF

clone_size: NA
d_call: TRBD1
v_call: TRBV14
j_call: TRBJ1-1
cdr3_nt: TGTGCCAGCAGCCATAGAGCCCGGTCCGGGACAGCGAACACTGAAGCTTTCTTT
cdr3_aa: CASSHRARSGTANTEAFF

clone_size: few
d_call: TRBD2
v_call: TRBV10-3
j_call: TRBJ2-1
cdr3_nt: TGTGCCATCAGTTCCGTAGGACTAGTCGACAATGAGCAGTTCTTC
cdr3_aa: CAISSVGLVDNEQFF

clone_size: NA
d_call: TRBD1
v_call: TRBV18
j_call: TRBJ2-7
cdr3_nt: TGTGCCAGCTCACCACCGAACAGGGGGTACGAGCAGTACTTC
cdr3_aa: CASSPPNRGYEQYF

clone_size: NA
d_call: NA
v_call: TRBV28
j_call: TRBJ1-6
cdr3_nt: TGTGCCAGCACCCCAGGGTTTAATTCACCCCTCCACTTT
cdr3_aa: CASTPGFNSPLHF

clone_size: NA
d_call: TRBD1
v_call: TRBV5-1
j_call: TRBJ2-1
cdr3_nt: TGCGCCAGCAGCTTGGTACAGGGGGGCGGCAATGAGCAGTTCTTC
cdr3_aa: CASSLVQGGGNEQFF

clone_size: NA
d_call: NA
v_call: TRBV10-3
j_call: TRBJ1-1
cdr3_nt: TGTGCCATCACGGTAGGGGGGAACACTGAAGCTTTCTTT
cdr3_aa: CAITVGGNTEAFF

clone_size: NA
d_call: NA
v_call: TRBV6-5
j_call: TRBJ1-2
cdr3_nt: TGTGCCAGCAGTTACTCAAAGAGATCCTATGGCTACACCTTC
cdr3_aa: CASSYSKRSYGYTF